This TCR beta chain was captured by sequencing in a study of blood T cells in healthy people across ages. Study observations and caveats: Estimates of total diversity, which came from one million sequenced T cells, were considered to be underestimates. PBMC samples, being unsorted, prevented any conclusive comparison of naive and antigen-experienced cells.

As regards this clonotype: Its antigen is not known.

Germline loops: CDR1 SGHTA, CDR2 FQGNSA. This CDR3 has 17 residues. Trimming left V 5 bases short and J 1 base short, with 19 bases between. With a J-beta primer mix and a sample-barcoded 5' primer, a second PCR ran about 7 to 12 cycles. Tags on each cDNA molecule came from a template-switch adaptor with 12 random nucleotides. TCRdb redid the calling of the 5' RACE reads with MiXCR, one entry per CDR3 protein. The sample includes 870,000 or so distinct CDR3 sequences, 25% to 30% of them seen just once. The TCR sequence derives from a woman older than 75 in good health. The J gene is TRBJ2-3, the V gene TRBV7-2, with D tentatively TRBD2 (6 bases). The specimen sequenced was blood. The CDR3: CASSPSRLGAGTDTQYF. The CDR3 nucleotides read TGTGCCAGCAGCCCCTCAAGACTAGGGGCGGGCACAGATACGCAGTATTTT.